Listed below are T cell receptor beta chains from one sample, sequenced in a study of cytomegalovirus exposure and HLA in healthy donors. Only in-frame clones appear in the TCRdb table, and some are missing; sequencing was by immunoSEQ multiplex PCR. Of some 110,000 clones in the sample, around three quarters were seen once. Sequencing was performed on PBMCs. All receptors derive from a man younger than 45 in good health and CMV-seropositive. The CDR3 runs from the conserved cysteine through the conserved F or W. D genes are given only for firm matches. Expanded clones are given a class, and other clones once, few, many or no size at all.

CDR3nt: TGTGCCAGCACCTCCATGGTAGGGGTTTATTCACCCCTCCACTTT
CDR3aa: CASTSMVGVYSPLHF
j_gene: TRBJ1-6
abundance: -
d_gene: -
v_gene: TRBV6-6

CDR3nt: TGTGCCAGCAGTGACTCACCAGGGGGGAATGGCTACACCTTC
CDR3aa: CASSDSPGGNGYTF
j_gene: TRBJ1-2
abundance: -
d_gene: TRBD1
v_gene: TRBV6-4

CDR3nt: TGCGCCAGCAGCTCGCTAGCGGGTACAGATACGCAGTATTTT
CDR3aa: CASSSLAGTDTQYF
j_gene: TRBJ2-3
abundance: -
d_gene: TRBD2
v_gene: TRBV5-1

CDR3nt: TGTGCCAGTAGTGTGGGACACGAAGCTTTCTTT
CDR3aa: CASSVGHEAFF
j_gene: TRBJ1-1
abundance: -
d_gene: -
v_gene: TRBV19

CDR3nt: TGCGCCAGCAGCCACCGACTAGCGGGGGGCTACAATGAGCAGTTCTTC
CDR3aa: CASSHRLAGGYNEQFF
j_gene: TRBJ2-1
abundance: -
d_gene: TRBD2
v_gene: TRBV23-1

CDR3nt: TGTGCCTGGAGTTTTGGGGGAGGTACTGAAGCTTTCTTT
CDR3aa: CAWSFGGGTEAFF
j_gene: TRBJ1-1
abundance: once
d_gene: -
v_gene: TRBV30

CDR3nt: TGTGCCAGCACGAATTCGGACACACACACGAACACCGGGGAGCTGTTTTTT
CDR3aa: CASTNSDTHTNTGELFF
j_gene: TRBJ2-2
abundance: -
d_gene: -
v_gene: TRBV21-1

CDR3nt: TGTGCCAGCAGCTCATACCAGGGGAAGCAGTTCTTC
CDR3aa: CASSSYQGKQFF
j_gene: TRBJ2-1
abundance: -
d_gene: -
v_gene: TRBV7-3

CDR3nt: TGTGCCAGCGCCATGGGGGGGAACACCGGGGAGCTGTTTTTT
CDR3aa: CASAMGGNTGELFF
j_gene: TRBJ2-2
abundance: few
d_gene: -
v_gene: TRBV2

CDR3nt: TGTGCCAGCAGCCAAGAGCGCGGGCTAGCGGGAGCCCACGGGGAGCTGCTTTTT
CDR3aa: CASSQERGLAGAHGELLF
j_gene: TRBJ2-2
abundance: -
d_gene: TRBD2
v_gene: TRBV4-2

CDR3nt: TGCGCCAGCAGCCAAGTCAGTTTAGGACAGGGTCTGGATGAGCAGTTCTTC
CDR3aa: CASSQVSLGQGLDEQFF
j_gene: TRBJ2-1
abundance: -
d_gene: TRBD1
v_gene: TRBV4-3

CDR3nt: TGTGCCAGCAGCTATTCGACTAGCAGATTCTCCTACAATGAGCAGTTCTTC
CDR3aa: CASSYSTSRFSYNEQFF
j_gene: TRBJ2-1
abundance: -
d_gene: TRBD2
v_gene: TRBV5-8

CDR3nt: TGCGCCAGCAGCCATGGTGGGACAGTCCTCGGGGCAGATACGCAGTATTTT
CDR3aa: CASSHGGTVLGADTQYF
j_gene: TRBJ2-3
abundance: -
d_gene: TRBD1
v_gene: TRBV4-1

CDR3nt: TGCGCCAGCAGCTTGGAGGGGTACATGAACACTGAAGCTTTCTTT
CDR3aa: CASSLEGYMNTEAFF
j_gene: TRBJ1-1
abundance: -
d_gene: -
v_gene: TRBV5-1

CDR3nt: TGCGCCAGCAGCCTAGGGGGCGCTTCGGTAGAGACCCAGTACTTC
CDR3aa: CASSLGGASVETQYF
j_gene: TRBJ2-5
abundance: -
d_gene: TRBD1
v_gene: TRBV5-1

CDR3nt: TGTGCCAGCAGTTTCCACGGGACAGGGAATGAGCAGTTCTTC
CDR3aa: CASSFHGTGNEQFF
j_gene: TRBJ2-1
abundance: -
d_gene: TRBD1
v_gene: TRBV27

CDR3nt: TGTGCCAGCAGCTTGGGACAGGGAGGCGAGCAGTACTTC
CDR3aa: CASSLGQGGEQYF
j_gene: TRBJ2-7
abundance: -
d_gene: TRBD1
v_gene: TRBV7-3

CDR3nt: TGTGCCAGCAGTTTATACTCAGGGGCCATGCCTTCTAACTATGGCTACACCTTC
CDR3aa: CASSLYSGAMPSNYGYTF
j_gene: TRBJ1-2
abundance: -
d_gene: -
v_gene: TRBV27

CDR3nt: TGTGCCAGCAGTGAGCAACCCCGGGAGACCCAGTACTTC
CDR3aa: CASSEQPRETQYF
j_gene: TRBJ2-5
abundance: -
d_gene: -
v_gene: TRBV6-4

CDR3nt: TGTGCCAGCAGCCAGACAGGGGAGAATCAGCCCCAGCATTTT
CDR3aa: CASSQTGENQPQHF
j_gene: TRBJ1-5
abundance: -
d_gene: TRBD1
v_gene: TRBV6-5

CDR3nt: TGCAGCGTCGGACTGGGGACAGGACGGGAGACCCAGTACTTC
CDR3aa: CSVGLGTGRETQYF
j_gene: TRBJ2-5
abundance: -
d_gene: TRBD1
v_gene: TRBV29-1

CDR3nt: TGTGCCAGCAGAGCCAGGGCCACTGGGGCCAACGGCCTGACTTTC
CDR3aa: CASRARATGANGLTF
j_gene: TRBJ2-6
abundance: -
d_gene: -
v_gene: TRBV27

CDR3nt: TGTGCCAGCAGCCCCGACAGGGTCGAGCCCCACGACAACTTC
CDR3aa: CASSPDRVEPHDNF
j_gene: TRBJ1-2
abundance: -
d_gene: TRBD1
v_gene: TRBV6-5

CDR3nt: TGTGCCAGCAGCGTCACGGTAGCCAAAAACATTCAGTACTTC
CDR3aa: CASSVTVAKNIQYF
j_gene: TRBJ2-4
abundance: -
d_gene: -
v_gene: TRBV9

CDR3nt: TGTGCTAGTGGTAGACAGGGGAGCTCCTACGAGCAGTACTTC
CDR3aa: CASGRQGSSYEQYF
j_gene: TRBJ2-7
abundance: -
d_gene: TRBD1
v_gene: TRBV12-5

CDR3nt: TGCGCCAGCAGCCCCGGGGGAGGGCCAGGAACCGGGGAGCTGTTTTTT
CDR3aa: CASSPGGGPGTGELFF
j_gene: TRBJ2-2
abundance: -
d_gene: TRBD2
v_gene: TRBV4-1

CDR3nt: TGTGCCAGCAGCAAAGACAGGGTTTGGGAGACCCAGTACTTC
CDR3aa: CASSKDRVWETQYF
j_gene: TRBJ2-5
abundance: -
d_gene: TRBD1
v_gene: TRBV7-2

CDR3nt: TGTGCCAGCAGCCTAAACCGGGTCCGTAGTCAGCCCCAGCATTTT
CDR3aa: CASSLNRVRSQPQHF
j_gene: TRBJ1-5
abundance: -
d_gene: -
v_gene: TRBV28

CDR3nt: TGCGCCAGCAGCTTGACAGCTGCTCTGAACACTGAAGCTTTCTTT
CDR3aa: CASSLTAALNTEAFF
j_gene: TRBJ1-1
abundance: -
d_gene: -
v_gene: TRBV5-1

CDR3nt: TGTGCCAGCAGTTACCAGGTTTCGAACACTGAAGCTTTCTTT
CDR3aa: CASSYQVSNTEAFF
j_gene: TRBJ1-1
abundance: -
d_gene: -
v_gene: TRBV6-5

CDR3nt: TGTGCCAGCAGTTACATGGACAGAACTTTTTCACCCCTCCACTTT
CDR3aa: CASSYMDRTFSPLHF
j_gene: TRBJ1-6
abundance: -
d_gene: -
v_gene: TRBV6-5

CDR3nt: TGTGCCAGCAGCCACGGAGGCAATGAGCAGTTCTTC
CDR3aa: CASSHGGNEQFF
j_gene: TRBJ2-1
abundance: -
d_gene: -
v_gene: TRBV7-8

CDR3nt: TGTGCCAGCAGCTTCGGGACAGGTACATTAAAAAACTATGGCTACACCTTC
CDR3aa: CASSFGTGTLKNYGYTF
j_gene: TRBJ1-2
abundance: -
d_gene: TRBD1
v_gene: TRBV7-9

CDR3nt: TGTGCCAGCAGTCCAGGACAGGGGGCGCGTTTTGGCTACACCTTC
CDR3aa: CASSPGQGARFGYTF
j_gene: TRBJ1-2
abundance: -
d_gene: TRBD1
v_gene: TRBV28

CDR3nt: TGCGCCAGCAGCTCAGGACTAGCGGGAGGTTCAGCAGATACGCAGTATTTT
CDR3aa: CASSSGLAGGSADTQYF
j_gene: TRBJ2-3
abundance: -
d_gene: TRBD2
v_gene: TRBV5-1

CDR3nt: TGTGCCACCAGCAGAGATACGGGACAGATCCAAGAGACCCAGTACTTC
CDR3aa: CATSRDTGQIQETQYF
j_gene: TRBJ2-5
abundance: -
d_gene: TRBD1
v_gene: TRBV15